This T cell receptor (beta chain) is drawn from a study of T cell repertoires in cytomegalovirus infection. Whole-study context: Well-studied HLA-B-restricted epitopes and recently identified HLA-C-restricted epitopes of CMV were both used in the study. A matching HLA type, together with CMV infection, was signaled by public TCR beta signatures. General study points: The cumulative frequency of public TCR beta families identified carriers of CMV plus the relevant HLA. CMV-specific HLA-C-restricted TCR beta clonotypes dominated the ex vivo response.

This clonotype is termed medium-sized. Its target is not known. Each CDR3 protein gets one entry after TCRdb re-called the reads with MiXCR. Among about 150,000 distinct CDR3 sequences listed, 32% were seen once. The CDR3 extends over 14 amino acids. V lost 4 bases, J lost 3 bases, and 5 bases stayed unmatched. The V gene's germline CDR1 is SEHNR and CDR2 FQNEAQ (reference sequence). The gene calls are TRBV7-9 and TRBJ2-7, with 8 bases matching TRBD2. The source of this sequence is a human donor in good health (CMV status not recorded). Some clones in this sample may be carry-over from other donors' samples. The sequencing used CD8+ T cells from cultured PBMCs, collected from culture after CMV antigen stimulation. Here the CDR3 DNA reads TGTGCCAGCAGCTCAACTACTAGCGGCTACGAGCAGTACTTC. This sequence encodes CASSSTTSGYEQYF.